The clone carrying this TCR beta chain has a count of ten or more. Its antigen is not known. This entry comes from a study of CD8+CD57+ T cells in acquired aplastic anemia. On the study more broadly: When averaged, DNA from sorted CD4+ and CD8+ cells came to 2.5 to 3.5 ug.

The CDR3 length is 15 residues. Germline lookup yields CDR1 KGHDR and CDR2 SFDVKD. The V and J ends lost 0 bases and 6 bases respectively, with 10 bases between them. Whole-study findings and limits: Common to patients and controls were 25 to 30 CD8+ CDR3 sequences. Patients and controls had CD8+ Simpson's diversity values that were not significantly distinct.

Both TCR beta VDJ combination and CDR3 sequence profiling were carried out. Genomic DNA was the template for this profiling. TCRdb reprocessed the reads with MiXCR, giving one entry per CDR3 protein. The table lists about 110,000 distinct CDR3 sequences, under 60% of them singletons. This TCR derives from a human donor in good health, serving as a control. The sequenced sample was sorted CD4+, CD8+, or CD8+CD57+ T cells (not recorded which) from PBMCs. This chain links TRBV24-1 with TRBJ2-2, with D perhaps given as TRBD1 or TRBD2 (5 bases each). As DNA, the CDR3 is TGTGCCACCAGTGATTTGGGGGCGGGTGCCGGGGAGCTGTTTTTT. Its protein product is CATSDLGAGAGELFF.